This TCR beta chain emerged from a study of T cells after yellow fever vaccination (dated by TCRdb to between 2019 and 2020). Study-wide context: The SMART-Seq v4 Ultra Low Input RNA kit was used to prepare libraries from fractions with low cell numbers. To follow T-cell clones before and after both primary and booster YFV17D yellow fever vaccination, bulk TCR alpha and beta repertoires underwent longitudinal sequencing. Two healthy male donors, one aged 18 to 30 and one aged 30 to 40 years, were included in the cohort. Blood samples were taken at several timepoints before and after primary and secondary immunization, and bulk PBMC replicates and cell subsets were isolated.

The CDR3 has 17 amino acids, counting the end cysteine and phenylalanine. The retained sequence is limited to the CDR3, 51 bases, with the frame set at the first base. Deletion took 3 bases off V and 0 bases off J, with a span of 14 bases between the germline ends. This clonotype was detected a few times. The target of this receptor is not known. No qualities accompany the bases; no much larger clone lies one base away. Sequencing was performed on an Illumina NovaSeq 6000. TCR cDNA was made using 5'RACE template switching, a step that added a universal primer site and unique molecular identifiers. cDNA synthesis was primed from both the TCR alpha and TCR beta constant segments. Two PCR steps were used to amplify libraries, with sample barcodes and sequencing adapters being added in the second step. Sequencing of the libraries was done on either Illumina HiSeq 2500 (2x100 bp) or NovaSeq (2x150 bp). The authors processed their data as follows. Demultiplexing of reads and collapsing into UMI consensus sequences were performed with MIGEC, and V(D)J alignment was carried out with MiXCR. Clonotypes responding to the vaccine were identified with edgeR on replicate PBMC samples, with the criteria of FDR below 0.01 and a log2 fold change above 5 up to day 15. Each bulk clonotype was labeled CD4 or CD8 based on which sequenced repertoire, CD4 or CD8, contained the clonotype at higher abundance. Starting from the raw public reads, TCRdb applied fastp trimming at Q25, assembled clones with MiXCR and retained in-frame beta chains. Every entry covers one CDR3 protein and lists the most common genes and DNA from its rows. TCRdb's processing, not the study's, gives the V and J calls here. Here the sample has approximately 170,000 distinct CDR3 sequences; 9.5% to 12% occur a single time. The ten largest clones capture less than 40% of the sample.

What the treatment or condition label conveys for this sample: live attenuated yellow fever vaccine strain. A standard Ficoll-Paque protocol was used to isolate PBMCs from peripheral blood. Dynabeads CD4 and CD8 positive selection kits were used to isolate the CD4 and CD8 T-cell fractions. TriZol was used to extract RNA from bulk PBMCs, CD4 and CD8 fractions, and dextramer-positive and dextramer-negative fractions. Overall results and qualifications from the work: Most clones expanded after primary vaccination (almost 97% of CD4 and roughly 88% of CD8) were re-detected after the booster, suggesting that broad memory maintenance occurred. A small fraction of clonotypes appeared in both the CD4 and CD8 compartments, likely as a result of convergent recombination. The study included only two donors, which limits how far the findings can be generalized. The secondary T-cell response was found to be weaker but faster than the primary response, with a peak reached on day 5 rather than on day 15. Computational filtering was required because FACS-sorted repertoires could contain abundant contaminating clonotypes from the bulk population.

This sequence originates from a man younger than 30 who received the YFV17D yellow fever vaccine. Sequenced material: CD8+ T cells sorted from PBMCs, taken 15 days after the yellow fever booster vaccination. The chain is made from TRBV12-3 or TRBV12-4 and TRBJ2-2; the D gene is possibly TRBD1, with 5 bases matching. The CDR3 here reads CASSFPRVVPNTGELFF. The DNA sequence is as follows: TGTGCCAGCAGTTTCCCCAGGGTGGTCCCGAACACCGGGGAGCTGTTTTTT.